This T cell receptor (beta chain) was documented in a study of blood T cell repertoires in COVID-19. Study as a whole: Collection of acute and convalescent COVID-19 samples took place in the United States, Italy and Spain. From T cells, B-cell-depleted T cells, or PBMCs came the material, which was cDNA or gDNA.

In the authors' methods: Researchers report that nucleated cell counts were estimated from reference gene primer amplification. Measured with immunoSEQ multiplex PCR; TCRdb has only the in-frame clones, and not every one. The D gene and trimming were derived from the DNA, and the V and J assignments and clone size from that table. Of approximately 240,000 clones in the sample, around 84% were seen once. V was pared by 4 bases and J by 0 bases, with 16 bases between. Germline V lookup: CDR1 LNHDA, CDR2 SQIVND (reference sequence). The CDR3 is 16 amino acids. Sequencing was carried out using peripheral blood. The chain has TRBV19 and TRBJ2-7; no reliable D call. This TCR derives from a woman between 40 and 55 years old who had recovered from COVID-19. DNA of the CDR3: TGTGCCAGTAGTACACGGTCCGGGTTGCCCTCCTACGAGCAGTACTTC. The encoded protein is CASSTRSGLPSYEQYF.